These 27 T cell receptor beta chains came from one sample sequenced in a study of cytomegalovirus exposure and HLA in healthy donors. Vbeta (60) and Jbeta (13) primers were used in the PCR. The assay was immunoSEQ multiplex PCR, and TCRdb's table has in-frame clones only and misses some. The sample lists a few hundred thousand clones, 60% to 80% seen once, with 2.9% in the top ten. Sequencing was performed on PBMCs. The source of these receptors is a woman in her 30s in good health and CMV-seronegative.

The genes are TRBV19 and TRBJ2-5, with 7 bases aligning to TRBD1. There are 16 residues in the CDR3. V gave up 3 bases and J gave up 2 bases; unmatched junction bases: 9. The germline CDR1 and CDR2 sequences are LNHDA and SQIVND (reference sequence). CDR3 sequence: CASSIGWTGEQETQYF. The CDR3 bases are TGTGCCAGTAGTATCGGCTGGACAGGAGAACAAGAGACCCAGTACTTC.

The rearrangement links TRBV18 to TRBJ2-3; TRBD2 matches at 7 bases. With 5 bases clipped from V and 6 bases from J, the junction kept 14 bases outside the gene matches. The germline CDR1 and CDR2 sequences are KGHSH and LQKENI. The CDR3 loop spans 16 amino acids. The DNA for the CDR3 is TGTGCCAGCTCAATCACCCCTGGACTAGGGACGGATACGCAGTATTTT. It yields the protein CASSITPGLGTDTQYF.

The genes are TRBV19 and TRBJ1-1; D uncertain. Trimming left V 5 bases short and J 6 bases short, with 16 bases between. Germline CDR1 LNHDA, CDR2 SQIVND (reference sequence). CDR3 length equals 14 residues. This chain's CDR3 is CASSFRVQSAEAFF. The CDR3 bases are TGTGCCAGTAGTTTTCGGGTCCAAAGCGCTGAAGCTTTCTTT.

This rearrangement joins TRBV19 to TRBJ1-2; 8 positions agree with TRBD1. Germline loops: CDR1 LNHDA, CDR2 SQIVND (reference sequence). V shed 6 bases and J 3 bases; nucleotides not matched to a gene: 6. The CDR3 is 14 residues long. The CDR3 sequence is CASSSTGVYYGYTF. The CDR3, as DNA: TGTGCCAGTAGCTCGACAGGGGTGTACTATGGCTACACCTTC.

The rearrangement uses TRBV4-1 and TRBJ2-2, with 8 bases aligning to TRBD2. V shed 4 bases and J 6 bases; nucleotides not matched to a gene: 4. Germline loops: CDR1 MGHRA, CDR2 YSYEKL. The CDR3 is made up of 14 amino acids. In DNA, the CDR3 is TGCGCCAGCAGCCCTCGGGGGGGATCCGGGGAGCTGTTTTTT. The encoded protein is CASSPRGGSGELFF.

This rearrangement joins TRBV5-5 to TRBJ2-7; D ambiguous. Trimming stripped 1 base from V and 9 bases from J, with 14 bases between. The CDR3 spans 13 residues. Germline values: CDR1 SGHKS, CDR2 YYEKEE (reference sequence). CDR3 protein: CASSLTPGMAQYF. The CDR3 nucleotides read TGTGCCAGCAGCTTGACACCAGGTATGGCGCAGTACTTC.

The chain recombines TRBV9 with TRBJ1-3; D may be TRBD1 (5 bases). The CDR3 sequence is 13 residues long. V lost 0 bases to trimming and J lost 4 bases, with 5 bases between them. Germline V gene data show CDR1 as SGDLS and CDR2 as YYNGEE. The CDR3 spells CASSVGTGNTIYF. The DNA for the CDR3 is TGTGCCAGCAGCGTAGGGACAGGAAACACCATATATTTT.

J is TRBJ1-2 and V is TRBV5-1, with TRBD1 matching 8 bases. The ends lost 9 bases at V and 3 bases at J; junction bases unmatched: 7. CDR1 is SGHRS, CDR2 YFSETQ, per germline. CDR3 length: 13 residues. The CDR3 sequence is CATAGQGHYGYTF. Written as DNA, the CDR3 is TGCGCCACCGCCGGACAGGGTCACTATGGCTACACCTTC. Drawing the rest from reference TRBV5-1 and TRBJ1-2, the complete variable domain is KAGVTQTPRYLIKTRGQQVTLSCSPISGHRSVSWYQQTPGQGLQFLFEYFSETQRNKGNFPGRFSGRQFSNSRSEMNVSTLELGDSALYLCATAGQGHYGYTFGSGTRLTVV.

The rearrangement joins TRBV18 to TRBJ2-7; 7 bases map to TRBD1. The CDR3 is 15 amino acids. CDR1 and CDR2 from the germline V gene are KGHSH and LQKENI. V lost 2 bases to trimming and J lost 1 base; unmatched junction nucleotides: 5. The CDR3, as DNA: TGTGCCAGCTCACCAACGAGGGGGCAATCCTACGAGCAGTACTTC. Translating it yields CASSPTRGQSYEQYF. Supplemented by reference TRBV18 and TRBJ2-7, the full variable domain reads NAGVMQNPRHLVRRRGQEARLRCSPMKGHSHVYWYRQLPEEGLKFMVYLQKENIIDESGMPKERFSAEFPKEGPSILRIQQVVRGDSAAYFCASSPTRGQSYEQYFGPGTRLTVT.

For this clone: The same CDR3 is also encoded by other DNA sequences in this sample. J is TRBJ1-1 and V is TRBV6-4; 9 bases line up with TRBD1. This CDR3 comprises 14 residues. V was clipped by 6 bases and J by 1 base; unmatched bases: 3. Per the germline V gene, CDR1 is MRHNA and CDR2 is SNTAGT. For the CDR3, the DNA is TGTGCCAGCAGGGGGGGACAGGGGAACACTGAAGCTTTCTTT. Translation: CASRGGQGNTEAFF.

This clone was detected a few times. V is TRBV6-5 and J is TRBJ1-2, with TRBD1 as a possible D gene (6 bases). V was trimmed by 4 bases and J by 7 bases, leaving 19 bases between them. Germline assignment: CDR1 MNHEY and CDR2 SVGAGI. The CDR3 covers 15 residues. CDR3 nucleotides: TGTGCCAGCAGTTCTGACCAGGGGAATGATGTTGGCTACACCTTC. Its translation: CASSSDQGNDVGYTF.

This clone appeared a few times. The chain joins TRBV4-1 to TRBJ1-3; D gene unclear. Germline CDR1 and CDR2: MGHRA and YSYEKL. V lost 0 bases and J lost 3, with 9 bases in between. The CDR3 runs to 15 residues. The CDR3, as DNA: TGCGCCAGCAGCCAAGATCAGACACGTGGAAACACCATATATTTT. Amino acids: CASSQDQTRGNTIYF.

The chain joins TRBV2 to TRBJ2-7; 9 nucleotides line up with TRBD2. Germline loops: CDR1 SNHLY, CDR2 FYNNEI. Unmatched junction bases numbered 9, after V lost 9 bases and J lost 3 bases. This CDR3 comprises 14 residues. The CDR3 DNA follows: TGTGCCAGTACTGCGGCGGGAGGGCGCTACGAGCAGTACTTC. This gives the protein CASTAAGGRYEQYF.

The chain links TRBV6-1 to TRBJ2-1, with TRBD1 identical over 9 bases. Per the germline V gene, CDR1 is MNHNS and CDR2 is SASEGT. This CDR3 has 14 amino acids. The trim removed 2 bases at V and 8 bases at J, leaving 4 bases unmatched. CDR3 sequence (DNA): TGTGCCAGCAGTGAAAAGGGACAGGGCGATGAGCAGTTCTTC. Translated: CASSEKGQGDEQFF.

The chain combines TRBV10-3 with TRBJ2-7; 8 bases are a match to TRBD1. Germline values: CDR1 ENHRY, CDR2 SYGVKD. With 5 bases clipped from V and 4 bases from J, the junction kept 13 bases outside the gene matches. CDR3 length: 16 amino acids. The CDR3 nucleotides are TGTGCCATCAGTCCACGAACCGGGACAGGCAAATACGAGCAGTACTTC. Its protein is CAISPRTGTGKYEQYF.

V gene TRBV4-1 combines with J gene TRBJ2-1; 7 positions agree with TRBD2. Germline values: CDR1 MGHRA, CDR2 YSYEKL. The V gene end was trimmed by 4 bases and the J gene end by 7 bases; junction bases not matched to a gene: 10. The CDR3 length is 15 residues. The CDR3 region is CASSRAGEGRNEQFF. The CDR3 coding sequence is TGCGCCAGCAGCCGGGCGGGGGAGGGCCGGAATGAGCAGTTCTTC.

The CDR3 DNA follows: TGTGCCAGTAGTATTACTGAGGCGCAGCCCCAGCATTTT. Translation: CASSITEAQPQHF. J is TRBJ1-5 and V is TRBV19; no definite D call. CDR1 is LNHDA and CDR2 is SQIVND in the germline V gene (reference sequence). Trimming left V 3 bases short and J 7 bases short, with 10 bases between. This CDR3 comprises 13 residues.

This clone was counted between two and nine times. The V and J genes are TRBV14 and TRBJ2-5; D is perhaps TRBD2 (6 bases). The CDR3 runs 16 residues. Trimming stripped 0 bases from V and 4 bases from J, with 15 bases between. CDR1 is SGHDN, CDR2 FVKESK, per germline. CDR3 amino acids: CASSQERGEISETQYF. The CDR3 bases are TGTGCCAGCAGCCAAGAGCGGGGCGAGATTTCAGAGACCCAGTACTTC. The full variable domain, completed using reference TRBV14 and TRBJ2-5, is EAGVTQFPSHSVIEKGQTVTLRCDPISGHDNLYWYRRVMGKEIKFLLHFVKESKQDESGMPNNRFLAERTGGTYSTLKVQPAELEDSGVYFCASSQERGEISETQYFGPGTRLLVL.

CDR3 DNA: TGTACCGGGACTAGCACAGATACGCAGTATTTT. Amino acids: CTGTSTDTQYF. This chain links TRBV30 with TRBJ2-3, with TRBD2 as a possible D gene (6 bases). The germline V gene encodes CDR1 GTSNPN and CDR2 SVGIG (reference sequence). This CDR3 is 11 amino acids long.

The chain combines TRBV7-8 with TRBJ1-1; unclear D gene. This CDR3 comprises 16 residues. Germline loops: CDR1 SGHVS, CDR2 FQNEAQ. Between the trimmed V and J ends, which lost 5 bases and 4 bases, there was a span of 20 bases. The CDR3 DNA is TGTGCCAGCAGCGCCCCGTCACAGCCGCGGGGCACTGAAGCTTTCTTT. Translated: CASSAPSQPRGTEAFF.

The chain uses TRBV6-5 and TRBJ2-7; 10 bases match TRBD2. This CDR3 region has 15 residues. J gave up 1 base and V 6 bases, and 6 bases lay outside the gene matches. CDR1 and CDR2 (germline): MNHEY, SVGAGI. The CDR3 spells CASRQGLAASYEQYF. CDR3 nucleotides: TGTGCCAGCAGACAAGGACTAGCGGCATCCTACGAGCAGTACTTC.

This rearrangement joins TRBV19 to TRBJ1-1; 8 positions match TRBD1. J gave up 0 bases and V 6 bases, and 9 bases lay outside the gene matches. Germline V lookup: CDR1 LNHDA, CDR2 SQIVND (reference sequence). The length of the CDR3 is 16 residues. CDR3 residues: CASSKTTGALNTEAFF. The DNA for the CDR3 is TGTGCCAGTAGCAAAACGACAGGGGCATTGAACACTGAAGCTTTCTTT.

The chain is built from TRBV5-1 and TRBJ2-5; D perhaps matches TRBD1 (5 bases). CDR3 size: 16 residues. V dropped 1 base and J dropped 1 base, with 14 bases sitting between them. Germline loops: CDR1 SGHRS, CDR2 YFSETQ. The CDR3 DNA reads as TGCGCCAGCAGCTTGCAGGGCTCTCCCCCCCAAGAGACCCAGTACTTC. Translation gives CASSLQGSPPQETQYF.

This chain joins TRBV14 and TRBJ1-2; TRBD1 matches 11 bases. Germline V lookup: CDR1 SGHDN, CDR2 FVKESK. V was clipped by 1 base and J by 6 bases; unmatched bases: 7. This CDR3 has 16 amino acids. The CDR3 DNA sequence: TGTGCCAGCAGCCAAGTCGGGACAGGGGGACTGCATGGCTACACCTTC. The encoded protein is CASSQVGTGGLHGYTF. Looking up the rest from reference TRBV14 and TRBJ1-2 gives the full variable domain: EAGVTQFPSHSVIEKGQTVTLRCDPISGHDNLYWYRRVMGKEIKFLLHFVKESKQDESGMPNNRFLAERTGGTYSTLKVQPAELEDSGVYFCASSQVGTGGLHGYTFGSGTRLTVV.

This chain links TRBV5-5 with TRBJ1-4; D uncertain. Trimming took 0 bases from V and 7 from J, leaving 10 bases between them. CDR3 length equals 14 residues. Germline V gene lookup returns CDR1 SGHKS and CDR2 YYEKEE (reference sequence). The CDR3 DNA follows: TGTGCCAGCAGCTTGGCCCCGGGGAGTGAAAAACTGTTTTTT. This codes for CASSLAPGSEKLFF.

The chain combines TRBV5-6 with TRBJ2-3, with 7 nucleotides matching TRBD2. The CDR3 is 12 residues long. The J segment lost 15 bases and the V segment lost 5 bases, leaving 12 bases of the junction unmatched. The V gene's germline CDR1 is SGHDT and CDR2 YYEEEE. CDR3 residues: CASRAGTTGTYF. CDR3 coding DNA: TGTGCCAGCAGGGCCGGGACTACTGGTACATATTTT.

V is TRBV10-3 and J is TRBJ2-7, with 8 positions matching TRBD1. Germline V gene lookup returns CDR1 ENHRY and CDR2 SYGVKD. There are 11 residues in the CDR3. Germline trimming cut 5 bases from V and 7 bases from J; bases unmatched to any gene: 1. Here the CDR3 DNA reads TGTGCCATCAGTAACAGGGGGGAGCAGTACTTC. Its protein product is CAISNRGEQYF.